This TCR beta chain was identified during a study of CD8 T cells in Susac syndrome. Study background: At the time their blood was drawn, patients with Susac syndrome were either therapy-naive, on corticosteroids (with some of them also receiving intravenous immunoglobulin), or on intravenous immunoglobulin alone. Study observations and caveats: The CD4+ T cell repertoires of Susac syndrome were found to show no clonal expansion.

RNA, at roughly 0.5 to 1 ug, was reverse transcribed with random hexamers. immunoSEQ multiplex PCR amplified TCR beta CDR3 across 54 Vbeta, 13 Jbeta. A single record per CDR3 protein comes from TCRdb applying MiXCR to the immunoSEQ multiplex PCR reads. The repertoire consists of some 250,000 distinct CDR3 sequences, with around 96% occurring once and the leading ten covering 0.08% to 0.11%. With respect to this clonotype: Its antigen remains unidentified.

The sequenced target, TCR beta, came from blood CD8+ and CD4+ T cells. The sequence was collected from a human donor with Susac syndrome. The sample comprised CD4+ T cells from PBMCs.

The CDR3 DNA follows: TGTGCCAGCAGTTCTGCGGCCGGCACCTATGGCTACACCTTC. Residues: CASSSAAGTYGYTF. This rearrangement joins TRBV28 to TRBJ1-2, with D uncertain. With 4 bases removed from V and 4 bases from J, the gap between germline ends came to 13 bases. Germline lookup yields CDR1 MDHEN and CDR2 SYDVKM. CDR3 length: 14 residues.